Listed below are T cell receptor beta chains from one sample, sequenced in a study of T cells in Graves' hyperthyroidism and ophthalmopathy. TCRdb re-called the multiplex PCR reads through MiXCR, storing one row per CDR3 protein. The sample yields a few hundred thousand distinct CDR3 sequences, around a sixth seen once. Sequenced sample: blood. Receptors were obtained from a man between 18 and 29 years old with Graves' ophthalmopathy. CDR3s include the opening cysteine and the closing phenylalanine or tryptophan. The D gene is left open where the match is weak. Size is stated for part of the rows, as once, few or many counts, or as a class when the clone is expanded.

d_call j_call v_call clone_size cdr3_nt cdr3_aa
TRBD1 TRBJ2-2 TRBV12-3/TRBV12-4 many TGTGCCAGCAGTTTAAGGTTCGGGACAGGGGGAGATCGGGCCGGGGAGCTGTTTTTT CASSLRFGTGGDRAGELFF
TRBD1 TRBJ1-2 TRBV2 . TGTGCCAGCCCTGGCCAACATCAGGGGGGGTATGGCTACACCTTC CASPGQHQGGYGYTF
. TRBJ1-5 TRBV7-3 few TGTGCCAGCAGCTCAGGACGGGGAGACAGCAATCAGCCCCAGCATTTT CASSSGRGDSNQPQHF
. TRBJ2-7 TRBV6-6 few TGTGCCAGCAGTTACGCCCAGGGGCAGACCTACGAGCAGTACTTC CASSYAQGQTYEQYF
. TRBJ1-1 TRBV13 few TGTGCCAGCAGCCTCTCGGGGGGCTTGGACACTGAAGCTTTCTTT CASSLSGGLDTEAFF
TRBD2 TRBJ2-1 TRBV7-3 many TGTGCCAGCAGCTTTAGCGGGGGGGCCATGAATGAGCAGTTCTTC CASSFSGGAMNEQFF
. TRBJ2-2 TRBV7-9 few TGTGCCAGCAGCTTACAGAGGGAGACCGGGGAGCTGTTTTTT CASSLQRETGELFF
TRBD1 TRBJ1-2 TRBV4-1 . TGCGCCAGCAGACCCATTCTACGGGGCAGGGGGGGCTACACCTTC CASRPILRGRGGYTF
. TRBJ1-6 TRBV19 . TGTGCCAGTAGTATAGGGGTCGGCAGGGCAACTTCACCCCTCCACTTT CASSIGVGRATSPLHF
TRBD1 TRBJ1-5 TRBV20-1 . TGCAGTGCTGGACAGGGAAGGGGTCAGCCCCAGCATTTT CSAGQGRGQPQHF
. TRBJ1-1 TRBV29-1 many TGCAGCGTTGAAAGTGGGACAACGAACACTGAAGCTTTCTTT CSVESGTTNTEAFF
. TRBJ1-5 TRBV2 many TGTGCCAGCAGTCGACCGGGGCTGTATCAGCCCCAGCATTTT CASSRPGLYQPQHF
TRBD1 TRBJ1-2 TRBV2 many TGTGCCAGCAGTGATTTGACAGGGGACTATGGCTACACCTTC CASSDLTGDYGYTF
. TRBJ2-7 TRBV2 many TGTGCCAGCAGTGAGTCAGCGAATTACGAGCAGTACTTC CASSESANYEQYF
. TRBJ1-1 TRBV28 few TGTGCCAGCAGTTCCCAGGGTCGGGGCGCACGGATAAACACTGAAGCTTTCTTT CASSSQGRGARINTEAFF
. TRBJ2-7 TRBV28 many TGTGCCAGCAGTCCCCCTCTGAGAAGAGCCTACGAGCAGTACTTC CASSPPLRRAYEQYF
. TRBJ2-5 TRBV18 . TGTGCCAGCTCACCCCGGCGGGGAAATAGAGAGACCCAGTACTTC CASSPRRGNRETQYF
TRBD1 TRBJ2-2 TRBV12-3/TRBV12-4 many TGTGCCAGCAACCACGGACAGGGGGTCGCCGGGGAGCTGTTTTTT CASNHGQGVAGELFF
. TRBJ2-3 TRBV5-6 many TGTGCCAGCAGCTTGGGCCTAGGAGGGGATACGCAGTATTTT CASSLGLGGDTQYF
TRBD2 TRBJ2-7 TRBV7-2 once TGTGCCAGCAGCCTCCGAGGGGAGGGAGCGGGAGAGGTGTACGAGCAGTACTTC CASSLRGEGAGEVYEQYF
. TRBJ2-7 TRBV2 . TGTGCCACTTGCAGGGGTTTAATCGACGAGCAGTACTTC CATCRGLIDEQYF
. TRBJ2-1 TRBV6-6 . TGTGCCAGCAGTTACTCGGTGGGGGGCCGGAATGAGCAGTTCTTC CASSYSVGGRNEQFF
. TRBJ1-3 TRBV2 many TGTGCCAGCAGTGAAATGACTGGTGGAAACACCATATATTTT CASSEMTGGNTIYF
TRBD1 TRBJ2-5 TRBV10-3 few TGTGCCATCAGTGAGTCAGCCGGACAGGGGGCTTGGGAGACCCAGTACTTC CAISESAGQGAWETQYF
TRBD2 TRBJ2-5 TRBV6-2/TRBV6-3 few TGTGCCAGCAGCTCCTCAAGACTAGCAAGTGAGACCCAGTACTTC CASSSSRLASETQYF
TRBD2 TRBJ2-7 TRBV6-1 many TGTGCCAGCACCCCCGGGACTAGCGGCTCCTACGAGCAGTACTTC CASTPGTSGSYEQYF
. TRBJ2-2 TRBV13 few TGTGCCAGCAGCTTATGGGCGGGGTCGGCCACCGGGGAGCTGTTTTTT CASSLWAGSATGELFF
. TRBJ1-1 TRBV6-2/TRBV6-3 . TGTGCCAGCAGTTACGAGTCCGAGCGGGGGGCTTTCTTT CASSYESERGAFF
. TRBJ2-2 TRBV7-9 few TGTGCCAGCAGCCCCATTTTGGACACCGGGGAGCTGTTTTTT CASSPILDTGELFF